A selection of T cell receptor beta chains follows, all from one sample in a study of cytomegalovirus exposure and HLA in healthy donors. Generated by immunoSEQ multiplex PCR, the TCRdb table keeps only in-frame clones and is missing some. Here the sample spans some 160,000 clones, roughly 72% being singletons. The sequencing sample was made of PBMCs. The receptors here all came from a man aged 40-49 years in good health and CMV-seronegative. The CDR3 runs from the conserved cysteine through the conserved F or W. The D gene is left open where the match is weak. Clone size appears in some rows only: once, few, many, or a class for an expanded clone.

V gene: TRBV27
clone size: -
J gene: TRBJ2-3
D gene: -
CDR3 DNA: TGTGCCAGCAGTGCCGAATTACGGAGGACGCAGTATTTT
CDR3 protein: CASSAELRRTQYF

V gene: TRBV28
clone size: -
J gene: TRBJ2-7
D gene: TRBD1
CDR3 DNA: TGTGCCAGCAGTACGAGACAGGGGGCCCCGTGGGGCATCGAGCAGTACTTC
CDR3 protein: CASSTRQGAPWGIEQYF

V gene: TRBV28
clone size: -
J gene: TRBJ1-5
D gene: -
CDR3 DNA: TGTGCCAGCAGTCCCCCCGGTCAGCCCCAGCATTTT
CDR3 protein: CASSPPGQPQHF

V gene: TRBV28
clone size: -
J gene: TRBJ2-7
D gene: TRBD2
CDR3 DNA: TGTGCCAGCAGTTGTCTTCCGGGACTAGTTCCGTACGAGCAGTACTTC
CDR3 protein: CASSCLPGLVPYEQYF

V gene: TRBV19
clone size: -
J gene: TRBJ1-2
D gene: TRBD1
CDR3 DNA: TGTGCCAGTAATCGGGGACAGGTGACTCCCCATGGCTACACCTTC
CDR3 protein: CASNRGQVTPHGYTF

V gene: TRBV6-5
clone size: few
J gene: TRBJ2-3
D gene: TRBD2
CDR3 DNA: TGTGCCAGCAGCAGTAGCGGGAGGCCCCCCGGTACGCAGTATTTT
CDR3 protein: CASSSSGRPPGTQYF

V gene: TRBV11-2
clone size: -
J gene: TRBJ2-1
D gene: TRBD2
CDR3 DNA: TGTGCCAGCAGCCCAAGACTAGCGGGAGGTAAAAATGAGCAGTTCTTC
CDR3 protein: CASSPRLAGGKNEQFF

V gene: TRBV29-1
clone size: -
J gene: TRBJ1-2
D gene: -
CDR3 DNA: TGCAGCGTTGAGCTGGCCAATAACTATGGCTACACCTTC
CDR3 protein: CSVELANNYGYTF

V gene: TRBV28
clone size: -
J gene: TRBJ2-7
D gene: -
CDR3 DNA: TGTGCCAGCAGTCCCCTAGCAGGTCCTTCCTACGAGCAGTACTTC
CDR3 protein: CASSPLAGPSYEQYF

V gene: TRBV25-1
clone size: few
J gene: TRBJ2-1
D gene: TRBD2
CDR3 DNA: TGTGCCAGCAGTGAAAAAGCGGGAGGGCCCAATGAGCAGTTCTTC
CDR3 protein: CASSEKAGGPNEQFF

V gene: TRBV10-3
clone size: -
J gene: TRBJ2-2
D gene: TRBD2
CDR3 DNA: TGTGCCATGCAAGACAGCGAGGAGACTAGCGGGTATGGGAGCACCGGGGAGCTGTTTTTT
CDR3 protein: CAMQDSEETSGYGSTGELFF

V gene: TRBV7-2
clone size: few
J gene: TRBJ1-1
D gene: -
CDR3 DNA: TGTGCCAGCAGCTTAGAGGGGCAGGGAAGAACTGAAGCTTTCTTT
CDR3 protein: CASSLEGQGRTEAFF

V gene: TRBV9
clone size: -
J gene: TRBJ1-6
D gene: TRBD1
CDR3 DNA: TGTGCCAGCAGCGTAGGGCAGGGGGGTAATTCACCCCTCCACTTT
CDR3 protein: CASSVGQGGNSPLHF

V gene: TRBV4-1
clone size: -
J gene: TRBJ2-1
D gene: TRBD2
CDR3 DNA: TGCGCCAGCAGCCAAGGCTCCAGCGGGAGGTCAAATGAGCAGTTCTTC
CDR3 protein: CASSQGSSGRSNEQFF

V gene: TRBV5-4
clone size: -
J gene: TRBJ2-3
D gene: TRBD2
CDR3 DNA: TGTGCCAGCAGGCGGACTAGCGGGGTCACAGATACGCAGTATTTT
CDR3 protein: CASRRTSGVTDTQYF

V gene: TRBV7-2
clone size: -
J gene: TRBJ2-1
D gene: -
CDR3 DNA: TGTGCCAGCAGCTTACAGGGGCGCTCCCAGTTCTTC
CDR3 protein: CASSLQGRSQFF

V gene: TRBV25-1
clone size: -
J gene: TRBJ1-2
D gene: -
CDR3 DNA: TGTGCCAGCAGTGAAACAGCCCCAGTGGATGGCTACACCTTC
CDR3 protein: CASSETAPVDGYTF

V gene: TRBV2
clone size: -
J gene: TRBJ2-1
D gene: -
CDR3 DNA: TGTGCCAGCAGTGACGCGACTTACAATGAGCAGTTCTTC
CDR3 protein: CASSDATYNEQFF

V gene: TRBV28
clone size: -
J gene: TRBJ1-2
D gene: TRBD1
CDR3 DNA: TGTGCCAGCAGTTTAGATCGGGACAGGATATATGGCTACACCTTC
CDR3 protein: CASSLDRDRIYGYTF

V gene: TRBV7-2
clone size: -
J gene: TRBJ2-1
D gene: -
CDR3 DNA: TGTGCCAGCAGCTTAGGGCTCTTCAATGAGCAGTTCTTC
CDR3 protein: CASSLGLFNEQFF

V gene: TRBV5-1
clone size: -
J gene: TRBJ1-4
D gene: TRBD1
CDR3 DNA: TGCGCCAGCAGCCTACAGGGGGAACTGTTTTTT
CDR3 protein: CASSLQGELFF

V gene: TRBV10-1
clone size: -
J gene: TRBJ2-2
D gene: TRBD2
CDR3 DNA: TGCGCCAGCAGTGAGAGTCCCGGGACTAGCGGGACTGCCGGGGAGCTGTTTTTT
CDR3 protein: CASSESPGTSGTAGELFF

V gene: TRBV27
clone size: -
J gene: TRBJ2-5
D gene: TRBD2
CDR3 DNA: TGTGCCAGCAGTTTTACATCGACTAGCGGGAAAGAGACCCAGTACTTC
CDR3 protein: CASSFTSTSGKETQYF

V gene: TRBV29-1
clone size: once
J gene: TRBJ2-2
D gene: -
CDR3 DNA: TGCAGCGTTCATCCCGGAGGGACCGGGGAGCTGTTTTTT
CDR3 protein: CSVHPGGTGELFF

V gene: TRBV7-8
clone size: once
J gene: TRBJ1-1
D gene: -
CDR3 DNA: TGTGCCAGCATCCCGTGGGGAGCCATGAACACTGAAGCTTTCTTT
CDR3 protein: CASIPWGAMNTEAFF

V gene: TRBV18
clone size: -
J gene: TRBJ1-5
D gene: TRBD1
CDR3 DNA: TGTGCCAGCTCAAAGGGACAGGGACGAGGGCAGCCCCAGCATTTT
CDR3 protein: CASSKGQGRGQPQHF

V gene: TRBV18
clone size: -
J gene: TRBJ2-4
D gene: TRBD2
CDR3 DNA: TGTGCCAGCTCACCCCCTACCGGGACTAGCGGGACGAGCATTCAGTACTTC
CDR3 protein: CASSPPTGTSGTSIQYF

V gene: TRBV7-3
clone size: -
J gene: TRBJ2-1
D gene: -
CDR3 DNA: TGTGCCAGCAGCCCGACCACTAGCTCCTACAATGAGCAGTTCTTC
CDR3 protein: CASSPTTSSYNEQFF

V gene: TRBV4-1
clone size: few
J gene: TRBJ2-7
D gene: TRBD1
CDR3 DNA: TGCGCCAGCAGCCAAGGGGACAGGGAAAACGAGCAGTACTTC
CDR3 protein: CASSQGDRENEQYF

V gene: TRBV5-1
clone size: -
J gene: TRBJ1-4
D gene: -
CDR3 DNA: TGCGCCAGCACGGGTGCAACTAATGAAAAACTGTTTTTT
CDR3 protein: CASTGATNEKLFF

V gene: TRBV18
clone size: -
J gene: TRBJ2-7
D gene: TRBD1
CDR3 DNA: TGTGCCAGCTCACGACAGGGTTCCGAGCAGTACTTC
CDR3 protein: CASSRQGSEQYF

V gene: TRBV19
clone size: -
J gene: TRBJ1-4
D gene: -
CDR3 DNA: TGTGCCAGTAGATACCTCAGGGGCGATAGCGAAAAACTGTTTTTT
CDR3 protein: CASRYLRGDSEKLFF

V gene: TRBV7-9
clone size: -
J gene: TRBJ1-3
D gene: TRBD1
CDR3 DNA: TGTGCCAGCAGCAAGACAGGGAACTCTGGAAACACCATATATTTT
CDR3 protein: CASSKTGNSGNTIYF

V gene: TRBV9
clone size: -
J gene: TRBJ1-2
D gene: TRBD1
CDR3 DNA: TGTGCCAGCAGCACTACAAGGACAGGGATAATTGATGGCTACACCTTC
CDR3 protein: CASSTTRTGIIDGYTF

V gene: TRBV5-1
clone size: -
J gene: TRBJ1-4
D gene: -
CDR3 DNA: TGCGCCAGCAGCTTTGAAGGGGGAAATGAAAAACTGTTTTTT
CDR3 protein: CASSFEGGNEKLFF

V gene: TRBV19
clone size: -
J gene: TRBJ1-1
D gene: -
CDR3 DNA: TGTGCCAGTAGTATAGGCCCCCGGAGGGCTGAAGCTTTCTTT
CDR3 protein: CASSIGPRRAEAFF

V gene: TRBV2
clone size: once
J gene: TRBJ2-2
D gene: TRBD2
CDR3 DNA: TGTGCCAGCAGGGGGGGGACTAGTTACACCGGGGAGCTGTTTTTT
CDR3 protein: CASRGGTSYTGELFF